These 22 T cell receptor beta chains were all obtained from the same sample, sequenced in a study of shared clonotypes between healthy human individuals. TCRdb's copy holds only in-frame clones and misses some; the assay was immunoSEQ multiplex PCR. The table records approximately 2,000,000 clones, just under 95% of them present only once. CD8 cells classed as naive were CD45RO-negative and positively selected for CCR7, excluding terminally differentiated effector memory CD45RA+ cells. Material for sequencing was naive CD8+ T cells from PBMCs. These TCRs come from a man younger than 35 in good health. Some clones in this sample may be carry-over from other donors' samples.

This chain links TRBV7-9 with TRBJ2-1; D perhaps matches TRBD1 (6 bases). Trimming left V 5 bases short and J 7 bases short, with 12 bases between. Per germline, CDR1 SEHNR and CDR2 FQNEAQ (reference sequence). CDR3 length: 13 amino acids. The CDR3 coding sequence is TGTGCCAGCAGCCTGAACAGGGCGAATGAGCAGTTCTTC. Protein sequence: CASSLNRANEQFF.

The chain links TRBV25-1 to TRBJ2-7; 9 bases match TRBD1. Trimming removed 5 bases from V and 3 bases from J; junction bases left unmatched: 8. The germline CDR1 and CDR2 sequences are MGHDK and SYGVNS. The CDR3 runs 15 residues. CDR3 nucleotide sequence: TGTGCCAGCAGTCCGCCTAGGGACAGGGTCTACGAGCAGTACTTC. Translating it yields CASSPPRDRVYEQYF.

The chain joins TRBV28 to TRBJ2-6; 7 nucleotides line up with TRBD1. From germline, CDR1 is MDHEN and CDR2 SYDVKM. After removal of 6 bases from V and 2 bases from J, the junction contained 4 bases not matched to a gene. The CDR3 has 15 amino acids. CDR3 bases: TGTGCCAGCAGCTTCAGGGGGACTGGGGCCAACGTCCTGACTTTC. This gives the protein CASSFRGTGANVLTF.

The rearrangement links TRBV7-9 to TRBJ2-5; D is ambiguous. V lost 5 bases and J lost 0, with 13 bases in between. The CDR3 loop spans 15 amino acids. The germline V gene has CDR1 SEHNR and CDR2 FQNEAQ (reference sequence). The CDR3 loop reads CASSPVIKYQETQYF. In nucleotides, the CDR3 is TGTGCCAGCAGCCCCGTCATCAAGTACCAAGAGACCCAGTACTTC.

V usage is TRBV29-1 and J usage is TRBJ2-3, with 11 bases matching TRBD2. The germline V gene encodes CDR1 SQVTM and CDR2 ANQGSEA. There are 16 residues in the CDR3. V lost 5 bases to trimming and J lost 4 bases; unmatched junction nucleotides: 11. The CDR3 DNA follows: TGCAGCGTTAAAGGACTAGCGGGCCTCACGGCAGATACGCAGTATTTT. Protein sequence: CSVKGLAGLTADTQYF.

V is TRBV27 and J is TRBJ2-7; D assignment may be TRBD1 or TRBD2 (5 bases each). V was pared by 7 bases and J by 6 bases, with 19 bases between. The CDR3 is 14 residues long. Germline CDR1 reads MNHEY; CDR2 reads SMNVEV (reference sequence). The CDR3 DNA follows: TGTGCCAGCACCATAATGCGAGGGGCGCGCGAGCAGTACTTC. Translation: CASTIMRGAREQYF.

This chain connects TRBV11-3 to TRBJ2-1, with TRBD1 matching over 7 bases. The germline V gene encodes CDR1 SGHNT and CDR2 YENEEA. The CDR3 loop spans 14 amino acids. J gave up 3 bases and V 5 bases, and 4 bases lay outside the gene matches. CDR3 in DNA: TGTGCCAGCAGCCTCAGGGGGTACTACAATGAGCAGTTCTTC. Amino acids: CASSLRGYYNEQFF.

Note on this clone: Different DNA sequences within this sample yield the same CDR3. The rearrangement joins TRBV19 to TRBJ2-5; D could derive from TRBD1 or TRBD2 (5 bases each). The germline V gene has CDR1 LNHDA and CDR2 SQIVND (reference sequence). The CDR3 has 15 residues. V lost 1 base, J lost 1 base, and 10 bases lay in between. The CDR3 nucleotides are TGTGCCAGTAGTATAGGTGGGACGGCCCAAGAGACCCAGTACTTC. Its protein is CASSIGGTAQETQYF.

This sequence joins TRBV27 and TRBJ2-7; the D gene is possibly TRBD2 (5 bases). V lost 7 bases and J lost 1, with 14 bases in between. This CDR3 region has 14 residues. Germline V gene sequence: CDR1 MNHEY, CDR2 SMNVEV (reference sequence). The CDR3 spells CASNSGGESYEQYF. The CDR3 bases are TGTGCCAGCAATTCCGGAGGCGAGTCCTACGAGCAGTACTTC.

V gene TRBV7-8 combines with J gene TRBJ1-1; D is uncertain. The germline gives CDR1 SGHVS, CDR2 FQNEAQ. The CDR3 contains 12 residues. The V end lost 5 bases, the J end lost 5 bases, and 9 bases lay between the germline ends. The CDR3 sequence is CASSPRVTEAFF. CDR3 in DNA: TGTGCCAGCAGCCCTAGGGTAACTGAAGCTTTCTTT.

The V and J genes are TRBV27 and TRBJ2-7; TRBD1 is a possible D gene (5 bases). CDR1 MNHEY and CDR2 SMNVEV come from the germline V gene (reference sequence). This CDR3 contains 15 residues. V was clipped by 1 base and J by 6 bases, with 16 bases between them. CDR3 DNA: TGTGCCAGCAGTTTATGGGGCGGAAGGGCCCGCGAGCAGTACTTC. Amino acids: CASSLWGGRAREQYF.

In regard to this clone: This CDR3 is also generated by other DNA sequences in the sample. The J gene is TRBJ1-1, the V gene TRBV5-1; D is possibly TRBD1 (6 bases). The length of the CDR3 is 14 residues. CDR1 is SGHRS and CDR2 is YFSETQ in the germline V gene. Trimming cost V 1 base and J 0 bases, with 7 bases left between them. CDR3 amino acids: CASSLTGMNTEAFF. The CDR3 region has the DNA TGCGCCAGCAGCTTGACAGGGATGAACACTGAAGCTTTCTTT.

This CDR3 reads CASAHGVSSYNEQFF. In DNA form, the CDR3 reads TGTGCCAGCGCCCACGGAGTCAGCTCCTACAATGAGCAGTTCTTC. The chain carries TRBV27 and TRBJ2-1; D is unresolved. The CDR3 runs to 15 residues. Trimming removed 8 bases at V and 0 bases at J, with 14 bases between. The germline V gene encodes CDR1 MNHEY and CDR2 SMNVEV (reference sequence).

This chain connects TRBV19 to TRBJ1-1; D might be TRBD1 (6 bases). The CDR3 covers 15 residues. V dropped 5 bases and J dropped 3 bases, with 16 bases sitting between them. The germline V gene has CDR1 LNHDA and CDR2 SQIVND (reference sequence). The CDR3 spells CASSWGSGAHTEAFF. CDR3 nucleotide sequence: TGTGCCAGTAGTTGGGGCTCGGGGGCCCACACTGAAGCTTTCTTT. Together with reference TRBV19 and TRBJ1-1, the CDR3 gives the full variable domain: DGGITQSPKYLFRKEGQNVTLSCEQNLNHDAMYWYRQDPGQGLRLIYYSQIVNDFQKGDIAEGYSVSREKKESFPLTVTSAQKNPTAFYLCASSWGSGAHTEAFFGQGTRLTVV.

The chain recombines TRBV7-2 with TRBJ2-7; 8 nucleotides align to TRBD2. CDR1 is SGHTA, CDR2 FQGNSA, per germline. The CDR3 extends over 15 amino acids. The junction had 5 bases not matched to a gene; V was cut back by 3 bases and J by 1 base. CDR3 nucleotides: TGTGCCAGCAGCTTCGGGGGGGAGGTATCCTACGAGCAGTACTTC. Residues: CASSFGGEVSYEQYF.

The chain uses TRBV28 and TRBJ2-3, with D possibly being TRBD2 (6 bases). The CDR3 has 17 residues. The germline V gene encodes CDR1 MDHEN and CDR2 SYDVKM. With 6 bases removed from V and 4 bases from J, the gap between germline ends came to 23 bases. The CDR3 nucleotides are TGTGCCAGCAGCAAAGGGACGCTAGCGCTAAAATCAGATACGCAGTATTTT. Its translation: CASSKGTLALKSDTQYF.

V is TRBV25-1 and J is TRBJ2-7; 7 bases agree with TRBD1. Germline lookup yields CDR1 MGHDK and CDR2 SYGVNS. Trimming removed 5 bases from V and 6 bases from J; junction bases left unmatched: 13. The CDR3 has 15 amino acids. CDR3 coding DNA: TGTGCCAGCAGTCCTATGGTAGGGGGCATCGGCGAGCAGTACTTC. It yields the protein CASSPMVGGIGEQYF.

V usage is TRBV7-8 and J usage is TRBJ2-5; 8 nucleotides align to TRBD1. CDR3 length: 12 residues. Germline values: CDR1 SGHVS, CDR2 FQNEAQ. The CDR3 nucleotides read TGTGCAGCCGGACAGGGCACAGAGACCCAGTACTTC. It codes for CAAGQGTETQYF.

The chain is built from TRBV27 and TRBJ2-3; 7 bases map to TRBD2. This CDR3 comprises 15 residues. Germline assignment: CDR1 MNHEY and CDR2 SMNVEV (reference sequence). J lost 2 bases, V lost 3 bases, and 5 bases had no gene match. The CDR3 reads CASSLIGDYTDTQYF. The CDR3, as DNA: TGTGCCAGCAGTTTGATAGGGGACTACACAGATACGCAGTATTTT.

The V and J genes are TRBV6-5 and TRBJ1-2; D is ambiguous. Germline values: CDR1 MNHEY, CDR2 SVGAGI. The V end lost 3 bases, the J end lost 6 bases, and 2 bases lay between the germline ends. The CDR3 runs 10 residues. CDR3 sequence reads: CASSYNGYTF. Here the CDR3 DNA reads TGTGCCAGCAGTTATAATGGCTACACCTTC.

This chain uses TRBV9 with TRBJ2-7, with 8 bases that match TRBD2. This CDR3 region has 14 residues. V shed 1 base, J shed 6 bases, and the junction held 6 bases outside the gene matches. Germline CDR1 and CDR2: SGDLS and YYNGEE. CDR3 DNA sequence: TGTGCCAGCAGCGTAAGTAGCGGGACTGGCGAGCAGTACTTC. The encoded protein is CASSVSSGTGEQYF. Full variable domain (outside the CDR3, taken from reference TRBV9 and TRBJ2-7): DSGVTQTPKHLITATGQRVTLRCSPRSGDLSVYWYQQSLDQGLQFLIQYYNGEERAKGNILERFSAQQFPDLHSELNLSSLELGDSALYFCASSVSSGTGEQYFGPGTRLTVT.

The chain joins TRBV27 to TRBJ2-7; weak D call: TRBD2 (6 bases). The CDR3 extends over 16 amino acids. Trimming pared 5 bases from V and 4 bases from J, leaving 21 bases between. Germline CDR1 is MNHEY and CDR2 is SMNVEV (reference sequence). The CDR3 DNA reads TGTGCCAGCAGTCCCTCGGCGGGACCAGCCCTTTACGAGCAGTACTTC. Its translation: CASSPSAGPALYEQYF.